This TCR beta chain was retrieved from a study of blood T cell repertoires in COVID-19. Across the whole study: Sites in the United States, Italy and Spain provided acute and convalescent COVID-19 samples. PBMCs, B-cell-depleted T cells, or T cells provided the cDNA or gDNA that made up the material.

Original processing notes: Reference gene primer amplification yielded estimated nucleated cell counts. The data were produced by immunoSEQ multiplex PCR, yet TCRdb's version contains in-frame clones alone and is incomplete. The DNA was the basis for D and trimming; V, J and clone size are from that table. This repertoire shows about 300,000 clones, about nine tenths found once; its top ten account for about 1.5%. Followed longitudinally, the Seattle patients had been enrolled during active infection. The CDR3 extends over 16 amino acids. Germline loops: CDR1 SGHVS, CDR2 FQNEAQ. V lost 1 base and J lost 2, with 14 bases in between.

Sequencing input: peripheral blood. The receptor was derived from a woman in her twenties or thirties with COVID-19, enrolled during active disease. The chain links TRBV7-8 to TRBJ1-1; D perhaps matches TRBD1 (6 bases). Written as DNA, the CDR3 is TGTGCCAGCAGCTTAGGTTCGATGGGGGCCAACACTGAAGCTTTCTTT. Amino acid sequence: CASSLGSMGANTEAFF.